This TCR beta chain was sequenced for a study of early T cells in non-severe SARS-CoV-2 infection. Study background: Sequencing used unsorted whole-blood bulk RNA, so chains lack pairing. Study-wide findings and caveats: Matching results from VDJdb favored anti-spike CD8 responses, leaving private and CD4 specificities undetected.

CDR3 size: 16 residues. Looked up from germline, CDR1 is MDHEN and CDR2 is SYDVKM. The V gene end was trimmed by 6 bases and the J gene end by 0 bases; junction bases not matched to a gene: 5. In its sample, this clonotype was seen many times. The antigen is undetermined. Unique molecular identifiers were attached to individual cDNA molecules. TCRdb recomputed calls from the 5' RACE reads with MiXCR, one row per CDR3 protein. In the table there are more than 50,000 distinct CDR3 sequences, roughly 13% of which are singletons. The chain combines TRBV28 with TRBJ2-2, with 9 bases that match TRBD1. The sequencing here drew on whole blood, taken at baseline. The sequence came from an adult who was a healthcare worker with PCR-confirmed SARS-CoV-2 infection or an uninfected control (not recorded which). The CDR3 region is CASRKWTGANTGELFF. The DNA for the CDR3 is TGTGCCAGCAGGAAATGGACAGGGGCGAACACCGGGGAGCTGTTTTTT.